The 29 T cell receptor beta chains reported below all come from one sample, sequenced in a study of cytomegalovirus exposure and HLA in healthy donors (dated 2017 in TCRdb). The library was made by the immunoSEQ multiplex PCR assay. For the multiplex PCR, a mixture combining 60 forward primers for TCR Vbeta segments and 13 reverse primers for TCR Jbeta segments was used. Held by TCRdb, this immuneACCESS table contains in-frame sequences only and omits some clones. Under half of the omission traces to an unresolved V gene where checked; the cause of the rest is unknown. The sample records roughly 59,000 clones, about two thirds of which are singletons. Clones ranked in the top ten supply about 17% of the sample. The sample taken for sequencing was PBMCs. These receptors were collected from a man aged 40-49 years in good health and CMV-seropositive.

The chain links TRBV29-1 to TRBJ1-1; TRBD1 matches 7 bases. CDR1 SQVTM and CDR2 ANQGSEA come from the germline V gene. The junction had 1 base not matched to a gene; V was cut back by 5 bases and J by 1 base. The CDR3 is made up of 12 amino acids. DNA of the CDR3: TGCAGCGTTAGACAGGGGAACACTGAAGCTTTCTTT. Its protein is CSVRQGNTEAFF.

This clone was detected once. The chain couples TRBV7-2 to TRBJ1-2, with 8 bases identical to TRBD1. The ends lost 4 bases at V and 7 bases at J; junction bases unmatched: 5. This CDR3 region has 13 residues. CDR1 SGHTA and CDR2 FQGNSA come from the germline V gene. CDR3 bases: TGTGCCAGCAGCTCAGGACAGGGCTCTGGCTACACCTTC. Protein product: CASSSGQGSGYTF.

This clone came up once. The J gene is TRBJ2-2, the V gene TRBV27; weak D call: TRBD1 (6 bases). V lost 3 bases to trimming and J lost 0 bases, with 20 bases between them. The CDR3 extends over 19 amino acids. Germline V lookup: CDR1 MNHEY, CDR2 SMNVEV (reference sequence). The CDR3 region is CASSFRSQPGTTNTGELFF. The CDR3 DNA sequence: TGTGCCAGCAGTTTTAGGTCTCAGCCGGGGACAACGAACACCGGGGAGCTGTTTTTT.

This clone was seen only once. The V call is TRBV6-1, the J call TRBJ2-2; 9 positions agree with TRBD2. J was trimmed by 6 bases and V by 7 bases; bases with no gene match: 9. The CDR3 contains 15 residues. Per the germline V gene, CDR1 is MNHNS and CDR2 is SASEGT. In DNA, the CDR3 is TGTGCCAGCACAGGAACTAGCGGGTACGCCGGGGAGCTGTTTTTT. This translates into CASTGTSGYAGELFF.

This clone was detected only a few times. The chain joins TRBV15 to TRBJ1-1, with a possible D match to TRBD1 (6 bases). The ends were cut back, 4 bases at V and 5 bases at J, with 8 bases in the middle. Per the germline V gene, CDR1 is LNHNV and CDR2 is YYDKDF (reference sequence). This CDR3 spans 12 amino acids. The CDR3 is CATSIRGTEAFF. The CDR3 DNA follows: TGTGCCACCAGCATCAGGGGTACTGAAGCTTTCTTT.

This chain joins TRBV6-6 and TRBJ2-7; TRBD1 aligns across 8 bases. CDR1 is MNHNY and CDR2 is SVGAGI in the germline V gene (reference sequence). After removal of 6 bases from V and 7 bases from J, the junction contained 11 bases not matched to a gene. The length of the CDR3 is 14 residues. The CDR3 nucleotides are TGTGCCAGCAGACCCCGGACAGGGAAGTTGGAGCAGTACTTC. Protein: CASRPRTGKLEQYF.

The chain uses TRBV19 and TRBJ1-5, with TRBD1 identical over 9 bases. The CDR3 runs 14 residues. J gave up 7 bases and V 1 base, and 2 bases lay outside the gene matches. Germline CDR1 and CDR2: LNHDA and SQIVND (reference sequence). The CDR3 loop reads CASSIGTGEQPQHF. In DNA form, the CDR3 reads TGTGCCAGTAGTATAGGGACAGGGGAACAGCCCCAGCATTTT.

The chain is built from TRBV28 and TRBJ2-3, with a weak D call TRBD2 (5 bases). The germline gives CDR1 MDHEN, CDR2 SYDVKM. V gave up 4 bases and J gave up 5 bases, with 13 bases separating them. The CDR3 runs 14 residues. As DNA, the CDR3 is TGTGCCAGCAGTTCAACCTCTGAGGGAGATACGCAGTATTTT. This sequence encodes CASSSTSEGDTQYF.

This sequence joins TRBV6-6 and TRBJ2-7; TRBD2 aligns across 11 bases. CDR3 length equals 14 residues. CDR1 is MNHNY, CDR2 SVGAGI, per germline (reference sequence). V gave up 6 bases and J gave up 3 bases; unmatched junction bases: 4. The CDR3 DNA sequence: TGTGCCAGCAGGCAGGGGACTAGCGGCTACGAGCAGTACTTC. Residues: CASRQGTSGYEQYF.

The chain employs TRBV7-2 and TRBJ2-5, with TRBD2 identical over 8 bases. CDR1 and CDR2 from the germline V gene are SGHTA and FQGNSA. J gave up 5 bases and V 11 bases, and 13 bases lay outside the gene matches. The CDR3 spans 14 residues. The CDR3 sequence: CASRRGARVETQYF. DNA of the CDR3: TGTGCCTCACGGCGGGGGGCTAGGGTGGAGACCCAGTACTTC.

The chain uses TRBV5-4 and TRBJ2-3; 9 bases line up with TRBD2. From germline, CDR1 is SGHNT and CDR2 YYREEE (reference sequence). The CDR3 runs to 15 residues. V lost 4 bases to trimming and J lost 2 bases; unmatched junction nucleotides: 5. The CDR3 DNA is TGTGCCAGCAGCCCCCTAGCGGGGTTCACAGATACGCAGTATTTT. Translation gives CASSPLAGFTDTQYF.

The chain carries TRBV30 and TRBJ1-2; TRBD1 matches 7 bases. Germline-derived CDR1 and CDR2 are GTSNPN and SVGIG (reference sequence). The ends lost 8 bases at V and 1 base at J; junction bases unmatched: 4. The CDR3 is 12 residues long. This chain's CDR3 is CARQGDNYGYTF. The CDR3 DNA follows: TGTGCCAGGCAGGGGGATAACTATGGCTACACCTTC.

For the CDR3, the DNA is TGCGCCAGCAGCCAGGATTCAGGGTACACCGGGGAGCTGTTTTTT. The encoded protein is CASSQDSGYTGELFF. V usage is TRBV4-3 and J usage is TRBJ2-2, with D tentatively TRBD1 (5 bases). The CDR3 covers 15 residues. V was clipped by 3 bases and J by 3 bases, with 11 bases between them. The germline CDR1 and CDR2 sequences are LGHNA and YSLEER.

CDR3 region: CASSYGQSLNTEAFF. For the CDR3, the DNA is TGTGCCAGCAGTTACGGGCAGTCATTGAACACTGAAGCTTTCTTT. The chain has TRBV6-5 and TRBJ1-1; D remains unclear. The CDR3 has 15 amino acids. Germline V lookup: CDR1 MNHEY, CDR2 SVGAGI. Between the trimmed V and J ends, which lost 2 bases and 0 bases, there was a span of 10 bases.

The rearrangement links TRBV5-1 to TRBJ1-5; unclear D gene. The V gene's germline CDR1 is SGHRS and CDR2 YFSETQ. The ends were cut back, 0 bases at V and 4 bases at J, with 5 bases in the middle. CDR3 length: 13 amino acids. CDR3: CASSLGSNQPQHF. Here the CDR3 DNA reads TGCGCCAGCAGCTTGGGCAGTAATCAGCCCCAGCATTTT. The full variable domain, with the rest looked up from reference TRBV5-1 and TRBJ1-5, is KAGVTQTPRYLIKTRGQQVTLSCSPISGHRSVSWYQQTPGQGLQFLFEYFSETQRNKGNFPGRFSGRQFSNSRSEMNVSTLELGDSALYLCASSLGSNQPQHFGDGTRLSIL.

The chain combines TRBV10-3 with TRBJ1-1; 7 bases agree with TRBD1. Germline-derived CDR1 and CDR2 are ENHRY and SYGVKD. This CDR3 has 16 residues. V trimming: 4 bases; J trimming: 2 bases; junction bases outside the gene matches: 10. The CDR3 reads CAISGTGTADNTEAFF. CDR3 coding DNA: TGTGCCATCAGTGGTACCGGGACAGCGGATAACACTGAAGCTTTCTTT.

This clone was seen only a few times. This sequence joins TRBV6-1 and TRBJ1-6; TRBD1 aligns across 10 bases. This CDR3 comprises 13 residues. V lost 8 bases to trimming and J lost 11 bases; unmatched junction nucleotides: 6. CDR1 and CDR2 from the germline V gene are MNHNS and SASEGT. CDR3 DNA: TGTGCCAGCCAAGGACAGGGGGGAACACCCCTCCACTTT. It translates to CASQGQGGTPLHF.

This clone was observed a handful of times. The chain links TRBV7-2 to TRBJ2-1; 8 bases agree with TRBD1. The V and J ends lost 2 bases and 5 bases, in that order; junction bases with no gene match: 8. The CDR3 has 16 residues. Germline CDR1 is SGHTA and CDR2 is FQGNSA. The CDR3, as DNA: TGTGCCAGCAGCTTAACACTTCGACAGGGGAACAATGAGCAGTTCTTC. Translation: CASSLTLRQGNNEQFF.

This sequence joins TRBV2 and TRBJ2-3, with 10 nucleotides matching TRBD2. J was trimmed by 14 bases and V by 4 bases; bases with no gene match: 6. The germline gives CDR1 SNHLY, CDR2 FYNNEI. The CDR3 loop spans 12 amino acids. This CDR3 reads CASSVLAGLTYF. The CDR3, as DNA: TGTGCCAGCAGTGTACTAGCGGGGTTGACGTATTTT.

A few counts support this clone. The chain employs TRBV6-5 and TRBJ2-5; TRBD1 is a possible D gene (6 bases). V was pared by 0 bases and J by 4 bases, with 15 bases between. In germline, CDR1 is MNHEY, CDR2 SVGAGI. This CDR3 spans 16 amino acids. The CDR3 here is CASSYSRDKARETQYF. The CDR3 DNA is TGTGCCAGCAGTTACTCGAGGGACAAAGCGCGAGAGACCCAGTACTTC.

This clone was found a few times. The chain links TRBV7-8 to TRBJ2-1; 10 bases match TRBD2. V lost 1 base and J lost 3; bases outside the gene matches: 6. The germline gives CDR1 SGHVS, CDR2 FQNEAQ. This CDR3 has 17 amino acids. CDR3 in amino acids: CASSLDLAGADYNEQFF. The CDR3 region has the DNA TGTGCCAGCAGCTTAGATCTAGCGGGGGCGGACTACAATGAGCAGTTCTTC.

The V and J genes are TRBV14 and TRBJ1-1; no definite D call. The CDR3 loop spans 14 amino acids. V was pared by 4 bases and J by 5 bases, with 14 bases between. The germline CDR1 and CDR2 sequences are SGHDN and FVKESK. The chain's CDR3 is CASSLAGGRTEAFF. CDR3 nucleotide sequence: TGTGCCAGCAGCCTGGCGGGAGGGAGGACTGAAGCTTTCTTT.

The rearrangement links TRBV2 to TRBJ2-3; 8 bases are shared with TRBD2. The junction had 8 bases not matched to a gene; V was cut back by 4 bases and J by 11 bases. The germline gives CDR1 SNHLY, CDR2 FYNNEI. The CDR3 loop spans 13 amino acids. CDR3 residues: CASSGSIAGLQYF. CDR3 nucleotides: TGTGCCAGCAGTGGGTCGATAGCGGGGCTGCAGTATTTT.

This clone was picked up one time. The chain has TRBV2 and TRBJ2-5, with 7 bases that match TRBD2. The CDR3 loop spans 15 amino acids. Germline CDR1 reads SNHLY; CDR2 reads FYNNEI. Unmatched junction bases numbered 9, after V lost 7 bases and J lost 1 base. CDR3 region: CASTRPSGSQETQYF. DNA for the CDR3: TGTGCCAGCACTAGGCCTAGCGGATCCCAAGAGACCCAGTACTTC.

This chain links TRBV6-5 with TRBJ1-2; possible D gene TRBD1, 6 bases. The CDR3 is 14 amino acids. Trimming took 6 bases from V and 5 from J, leaving 16 bases between them. Germline values: CDR1 MNHEY, CDR2 SVGAGI. For the CDR3, the DNA is TGTGCCAGCAGCGCCCGGGAGGGGGGGTATGGCTACACCTTC. Residues: CASSAREGGYGYTF.

The CDR3 loop is CASSVPGQGIGLYEQYF. The DNA for the CDR3 is TGTGCCAGCAGCGTCCCGGGACAGGGAATCGGGCTCTACGAGCAGTACTTC. The chain joins TRBV7-2 to TRBJ2-7; TRBD1 matches 9 bases. V dropped 5 bases and J dropped 3; count of bases not matched to a gene: 14. In germline, CDR1 is SGHTA, CDR2 FQGNSA. The CDR3 consists of 17 residues.

This clone was seen more than once but under ten times. V gene TRBV28 combines with J gene TRBJ2-3; no firm D call. The V end lost 4 bases, the J end lost 1 base, and 9 bases lay between the germline ends. This CDR3 has 14 residues. Germline CDR1 reads MDHEN; CDR2 reads SYDVKM. CDR3 DNA sequence: TGTGCCAGCAGTTATCTCTCTGGCACAGATACGCAGTATTTT. Translating it yields CASSYLSGTDTQYF.

V and J are TRBV5-1 and TRBJ2-6; possibly TRBD2 for D (7 bases). Deletions cut 4 bases from V and 2 bases from J, with 13 bases between. Germline V CDR1 and CDR2: SGHRS, YFSETQ. The CDR3 extends over 16 amino acids. The CDR3 region has the DNA TGCGCCAGCAGCCAGGGGAGGGTAACTGGGGCCAACGTCCTGACTTTC. This translates into CASSQGRVTGANVLTF.

The gene calls are TRBV4-3 and TRBJ2-3; no clear D gene. The germline V gene encodes CDR1 LGHNA and CDR2 YSLEER. V was cut by 1 base and J by 4 bases, with 9 bases left in between. This CDR3 has 14 amino acids. The CDR3: CASSQVKAPDTQYF. CDR3 DNA: TGCGCCAGCAGCCAAGTTAAAGCGCCAGATACGCAGTATTTT.